This entry is about one T cell receptor (beta chain). These data are taken from a study of technical replicates of blood from a few donors. Data came from immunoSEQ multiplex PCR; TCRdb stores just in-frame clones and leaves some out. The sample shows roughly 80,000 clones, about 89% of them seen only once. J gave up 5 bases and V 3 bases, and 9 bases lay outside the gene matches. CDR1 MDHEN and CDR2 SYDVKM come from the germline V gene. The CDR3 length is 15 residues. The chain carries TRBV28 and TRBJ2-5; 7 bases are a match to TRBD2. The sequence came from a human donor in good health. Sequenced: T cells isolated from PBMCs. Written as DNA, the CDR3 is TGTGCCAGCAGTTTCGGGGGGATTGTTAAGGAGACCCAGTACTTC. Protein product: CASSFGGIVKETQYF. The full variable domain, rest sourced from reference TRBV28 and TRBJ2-5, is DVKVTQSSRYLVKRTGEKVFLECVQDMDHENMFWYRQDPGLGLRLIYFSYDVKMKEKGDIPEGYSVSREKKERFSLILESASTNQTSMYLCASSFGGIVKETQYFGPGTRLLVL.